What follows are 8 T cell receptor beta chains derived from one specimen sequenced in a study of monozygotic twins with inflammatory bowel disease. TCRdb reprocessed the 5' RACE reads, keeping one entry per CDR3 protein, no DNA. Its listing shows roughly 330,000 distinct CDR3 sequences. Sequencing was carried out using blood. The receptors come from a human donor with ulcerative colitis or Crohn's disease, or a healthy co-twin of an affected twin (not recorded which).

V usage is TRBV3-1 and J usage is TRBJ2-7; TCRdb indicates TRBD1, and absent DNA this call remains unverified. CDR3 length equals 17 residues. Germline V CDR1 and CDR2: LGHDT, YNNKEL (reference sequence). CDR3 loop: CASGGDPGQQPPYEQYF.

V is TRBV28 and J is TRBJ1-5; TCRdb picks TRBD1, but there is no DNA to check that call. The CDR3 extends over 16 amino acids. The germline CDR1 and CDR2 sequences are MDHEN and SYDVKM. The CDR3 reads CASTRTGGLGNQPQHF.

The V and J genes are TRBV7-2 and TRBJ2-2. CDR3 length: 13 residues. Germline V gene sequence: CDR1 SGHTA, CDR2 FQGNSA. CDR3 residues: CASSFGRPGELFF.

J is TRBJ1-2 and V is TRBV7-2; TCRdb calls TRBD1, which cannot be checked without DNA. The CDR3 covers 15 residues. Germline loops: CDR1 SGHTA, CDR2 FQGNSA. The CDR3 reads CACSLSPLEDYGYTF. Complete variable domain (other parts from reference TRBV7-2 and TRBJ1-2): GAGVSQSPSNKVTEKGKDVELRCDPISGHTALYWYRQSLGQGLEFLIYFQGNSAPDKSGLPSDRFSAERTGGSVSTLTIQRTQQEDSAVYLCACSLSPLEDYGYTFGSGTRLTVV.

This chain connects TRBV5-1 to TRBJ2-2; the D call of TRBD1 rests on TCRdb alone, since no DNA is present to check it. The CDR3 spans 15 residues. CDR1 is SGHRS and CDR2 is YFSETQ in the germline V gene. The CDR3 protein is CASSRQGADTGELFF.

The chain uses TRBV3-1 and TRBJ2-7. Germline V gene sequence: CDR1 LGHDT, CDR2 YNNKEL (reference sequence). The CDR3 is 12 amino acids. The CDR3 is CASSPSTLEQYF.

The chain carries TRBV6-1 and TRBJ2-5; TCRdb returns TRBD2, unconfirmable since there is no DNA. The CDR3 is 17 amino acids. Germline-derived CDR1 and CDR2 are MNHNS and SASEGT. The CDR3 loop reads CASTLPGTSGSQETQYF.

The rearrangement uses TRBV12-3 or TRBV12-4 and TRBJ2-1; TCRdb gives TRBD1 as the D gene, but with no DNA this cannot be confirmed. The length of the CDR3 is 14 residues. CDR3 sequence: CASSRVHRANEQFF.